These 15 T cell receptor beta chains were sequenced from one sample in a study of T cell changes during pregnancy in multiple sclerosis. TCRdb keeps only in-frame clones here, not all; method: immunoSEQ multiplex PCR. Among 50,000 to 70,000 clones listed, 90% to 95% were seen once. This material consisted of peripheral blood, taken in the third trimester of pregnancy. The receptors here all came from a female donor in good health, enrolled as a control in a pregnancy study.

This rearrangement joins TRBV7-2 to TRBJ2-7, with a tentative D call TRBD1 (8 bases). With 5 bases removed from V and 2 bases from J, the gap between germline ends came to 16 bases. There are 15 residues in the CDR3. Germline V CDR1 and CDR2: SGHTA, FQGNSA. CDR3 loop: CASSHRGGSPYEQYF. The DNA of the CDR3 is TGTGCCAGCAGCCACAGGGGGGGGTCCCCCTACGAGCAGTACTTC. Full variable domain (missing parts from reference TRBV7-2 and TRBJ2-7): GAGVSQSPSNKVTEKGKDVELRCDPISGHTALYWYRQSLGQGLEFLIYFQGNSAPDKSGLPSDRFSAERTGGSVSTLTIQRTQQEDSAVYLCASSHRGGSPYEQYFGPGTRLTVT.

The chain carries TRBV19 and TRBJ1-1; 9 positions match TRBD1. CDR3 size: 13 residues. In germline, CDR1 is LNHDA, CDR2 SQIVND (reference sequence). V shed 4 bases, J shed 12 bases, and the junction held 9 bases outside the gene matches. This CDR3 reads CASSSWGQGRSFF. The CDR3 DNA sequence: TGTGCCAGTAGTAGTTGGGGACAGGGTCGGTCTTTCTTT.

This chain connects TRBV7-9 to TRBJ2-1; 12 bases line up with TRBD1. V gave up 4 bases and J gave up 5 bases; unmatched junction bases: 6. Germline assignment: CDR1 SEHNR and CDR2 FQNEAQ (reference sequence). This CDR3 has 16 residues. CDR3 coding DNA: TGTGCCAGCAGCTCCCGGGACAGGGGGCTCGACAATGAGCAGTTCTTC. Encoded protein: CASSSRDRGLDNEQFF. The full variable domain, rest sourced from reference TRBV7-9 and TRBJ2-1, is DTGVSQNPRHKITKRGQNVTFRCDPISEHNRLYWYRQTLGQGPEFLTYFQNEAQLEKSRLLSDRFSAERPKGSFSTLEIQRTEQGDSAMYLCASSSRDRGLDNEQFFGPGTRLTVL.

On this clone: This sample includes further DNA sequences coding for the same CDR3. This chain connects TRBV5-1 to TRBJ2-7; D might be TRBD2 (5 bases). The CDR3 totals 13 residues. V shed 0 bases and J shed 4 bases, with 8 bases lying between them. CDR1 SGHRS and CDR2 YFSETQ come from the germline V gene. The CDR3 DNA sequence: TGCGCCAGCAGCTTGGAAGGGAGATACGAGCAGTACTTC. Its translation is CASSLEGRYEQYF.

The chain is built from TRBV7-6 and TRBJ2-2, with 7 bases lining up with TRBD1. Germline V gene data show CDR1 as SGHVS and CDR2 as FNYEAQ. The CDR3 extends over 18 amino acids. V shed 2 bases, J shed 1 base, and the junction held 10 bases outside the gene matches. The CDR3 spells CASSLPDGRTGNTGELFF. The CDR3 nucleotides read TGTGCCAGCAGCTTACCGGATGGTCGGACAGGGAACACCGGGGAGCTGTTTTTT.

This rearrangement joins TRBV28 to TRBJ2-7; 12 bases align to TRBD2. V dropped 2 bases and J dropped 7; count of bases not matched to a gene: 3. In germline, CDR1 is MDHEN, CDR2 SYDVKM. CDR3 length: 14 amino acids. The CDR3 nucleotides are TGTGCCAGCAGTTTACCACTAGCGGGAGGAGAGCAGTACTTC. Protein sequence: CASSLPLAGGEQYF.

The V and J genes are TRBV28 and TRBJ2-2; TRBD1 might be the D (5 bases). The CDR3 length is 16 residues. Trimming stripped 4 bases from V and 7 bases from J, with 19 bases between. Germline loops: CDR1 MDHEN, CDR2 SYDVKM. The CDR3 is CASSSLGQRSGGELFF. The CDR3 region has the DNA TGTGCCAGCAGTTCACTCGGACAAAGGAGTGGCGGGGAGCTGTTTTTT.

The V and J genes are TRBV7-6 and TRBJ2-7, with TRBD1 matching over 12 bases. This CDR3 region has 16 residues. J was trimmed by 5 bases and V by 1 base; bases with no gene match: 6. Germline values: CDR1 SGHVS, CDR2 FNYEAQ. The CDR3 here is CASSLGTGQGAHEQYF. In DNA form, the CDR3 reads TGTGCCAGCAGCTTAGGGACGGGACAGGGGGCCCACGAGCAGTACTTC.

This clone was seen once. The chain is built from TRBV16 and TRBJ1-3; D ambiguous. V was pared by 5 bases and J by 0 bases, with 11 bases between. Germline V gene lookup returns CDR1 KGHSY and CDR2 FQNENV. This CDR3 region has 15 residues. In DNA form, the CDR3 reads TGTGCCAGCAGCATTGAGGTCATCTCTGGAAACACCATATATTTT. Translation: CASSIEVISGNTIYF.

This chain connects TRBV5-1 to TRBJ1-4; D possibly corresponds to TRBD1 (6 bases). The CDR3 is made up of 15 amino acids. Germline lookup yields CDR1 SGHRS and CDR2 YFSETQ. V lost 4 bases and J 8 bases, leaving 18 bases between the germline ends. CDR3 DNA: TGCGCCAGCAGCCTCCCGGGACAATTTCCGGAAAAACTGTTTTTT. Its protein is CASSLPGQFPEKLFF.

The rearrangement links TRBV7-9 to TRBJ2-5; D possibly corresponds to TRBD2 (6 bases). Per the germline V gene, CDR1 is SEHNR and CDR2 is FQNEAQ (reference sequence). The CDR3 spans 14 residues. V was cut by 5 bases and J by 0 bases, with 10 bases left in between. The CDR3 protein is CASSPREYQETQYF. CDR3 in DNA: TGTGCCAGCAGCCCCCGGGAGTACCAAGAGACCCAGTACTTC. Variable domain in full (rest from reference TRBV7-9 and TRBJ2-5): DTGVSQNPRHKITKRGQNVTFRCDPISEHNRLYWYRQTLGQGPEFLTYFQNEAQLEKSRLLSDRFSAERPKGSFSTLEIQRTEQGDSAMYLCASSPREYQETQYFGPGTRLLVL.

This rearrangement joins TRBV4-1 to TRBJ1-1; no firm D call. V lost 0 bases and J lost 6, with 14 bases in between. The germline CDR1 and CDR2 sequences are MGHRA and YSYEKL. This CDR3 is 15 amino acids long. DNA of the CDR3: TGCGCCAGCAGCCAAGATCGGGGTGGTAAGTCTGAAGCTTTCTTT. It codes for CASSQDRGGKSEAFF.

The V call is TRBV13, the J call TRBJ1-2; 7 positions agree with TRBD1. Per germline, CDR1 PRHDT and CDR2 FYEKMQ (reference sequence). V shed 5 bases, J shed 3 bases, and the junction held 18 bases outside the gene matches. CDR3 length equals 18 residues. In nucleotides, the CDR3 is TGTGCCAGCAGCCCGCGAGGAGACAGGGACCCGCTGCACTATGGCTACACCTTC. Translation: CASSPRGDRDPLHYGYTF.

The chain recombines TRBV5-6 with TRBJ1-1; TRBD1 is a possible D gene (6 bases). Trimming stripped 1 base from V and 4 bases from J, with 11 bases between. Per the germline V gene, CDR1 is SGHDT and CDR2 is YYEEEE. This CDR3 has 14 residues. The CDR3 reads CASSLWGPGTEAFF. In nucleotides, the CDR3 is TGTGCCAGCAGCTTGTGGGGGCCGGGCACTGAAGCTTTCTTT.

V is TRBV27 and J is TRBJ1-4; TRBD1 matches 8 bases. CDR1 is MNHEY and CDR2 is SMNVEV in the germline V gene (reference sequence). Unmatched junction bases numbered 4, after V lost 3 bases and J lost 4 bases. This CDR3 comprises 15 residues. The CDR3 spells CASSFQGAFNEKLFF. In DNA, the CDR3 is TGTGCCAGCAGTTTCCAGGGGGCGTTTAATGAAAAACTGTTTTTT.